Below, one TCR beta chain is given with its context. What it binds is not known. Only in-frame clones appear in the TCRdb table, and some are missing; sequencing was by immunoSEQ multiplex PCR. The repertoire includes 100,000 to 150,000 clones, 90% of them detected once, and 6% to 7.5% sits in the top ten. This record comes from a study of T cell responses to AZD1222 COVID-19 vaccine. Background on the study: Second-dose recipients at about 4 or about 12 weeks were treated as one pooled group. Whole-study findings and limits: Females made up more of the donors, who were largely white British, and clonal diversity may have come out too low. Across spike, vaccine-associated CD4 TCRs were found, dominant at 160-218 and 743-854.

Germline CDR1 and CDR2: MGHDK and SYGVNS. Trimming at V came to 4 bases and at J to 8 bases, leaving 10 bases not matched to a gene. The CDR3 length is 15 residues. J is TRBJ2-1 and V is TRBV25-1, with 8 bases that match TRBD1. The receptor was derived from an adult in good health. The sample in question was peripheral blood, obtained on day 0 of AZD1222 vaccination. The CDR3 loop reads CASSGPGQAGDEQFF. The DNA of the CDR3 is TGTGCCAGCAGTGGACCGGGACAGGCGGGCGATGAGCAGTTCTTC.